This note documents a single T cell receptor (beta chain) sequence. The CDR3 loop spans 16 amino acids. Looked up from germline, CDR1 is SGHTA and CDR2 is FQGNSA. Deletions cut 0 bases from V and 2 bases from J, with 14 bases between. The data were taken from a study of blood T cell repertoires in COVID-19. For the study at large: Donors in the United States, Italy and Spain gave samples during acute or convalescent COVID-19. In each case, the material was cDNA or gDNA derived from T cells, B-cell-depleted T cells, or PBMCs.

Methods used by the authors: Nucleated cell counts were estimated from reference gene primer amplification. Sequenced by immunoSEQ multiplex PCR; TCRdb stores in-frame clones only, minus some. V and J calls and clone size come straight from that table; D and trimming were deduced from the DNA. The sample has 80,000 to 90,000 clones; around nine tenths are singletons. The chain joins TRBV7-2 to TRBJ2-7; a possible D gene is TRBD2 (7 bases). This TCR was recovered from a man in his 60s with acute or convalescent COVID-19. The sequenced sample consisted of peripheral blood. CDR3 amino acids: CASSLASGGGPYEQYF. As DNA, the CDR3 is TGTGCCAGCAGCTTAGCGAGTGGGGGGGGGCCCTACGAGCAGTACTTC.